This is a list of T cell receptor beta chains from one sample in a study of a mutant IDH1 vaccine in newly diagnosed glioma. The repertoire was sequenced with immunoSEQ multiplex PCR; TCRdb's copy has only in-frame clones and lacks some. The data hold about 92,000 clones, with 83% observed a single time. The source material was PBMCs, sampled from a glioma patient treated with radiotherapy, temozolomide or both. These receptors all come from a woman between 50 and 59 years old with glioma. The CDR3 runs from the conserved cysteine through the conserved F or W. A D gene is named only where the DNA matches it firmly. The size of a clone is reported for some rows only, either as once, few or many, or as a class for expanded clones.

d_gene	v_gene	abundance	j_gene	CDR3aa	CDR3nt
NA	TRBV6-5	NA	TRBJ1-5	CASSPGGLDQPQHF	TGTGCCAGCAGCCCCGGAGGGTTAGATCAGCCCCAGCATTTT
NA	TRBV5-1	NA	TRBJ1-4	CASSLEGTPTNEKLFF	TGCGCCAGCAGCTTGGAGGGAACACCAACTAATGAAAAACTGTTTTTT
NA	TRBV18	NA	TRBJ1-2	CASSSGEGYGYTF	TGTGCCAGCTCATCGGGGGAAGGCTATGGCTACACCTTC
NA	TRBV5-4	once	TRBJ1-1	CASSLAAGQVNTEAFF	TGTGCCAGCAGCTTGGCTGCGGGGCAAGTGAACACTGAAGCTTTCTTT
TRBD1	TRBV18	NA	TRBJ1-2	CASSPPGDRVKGTF	TGTGCCAGCTCACCCCCAGGGGACAGGGTGAAGGGCACCTTC
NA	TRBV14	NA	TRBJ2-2	CASSPRAGAPKNTGELFF	TGTGCCAGCAGTCCGCGGGCAGGGGCCCCGAAAAACACCGGGGAGCTGTTTTTT
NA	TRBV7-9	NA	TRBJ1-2	CASSLIAVPYGYTF	TGTGCCAGCAGCTTAATTGCAGTGCCCTATGGCTACACCTTC
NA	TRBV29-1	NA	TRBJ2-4	CSVASPGEAKNIQYF	TGCAGCGTTGCGAGCCCAGGTGAGGCCAAAAACATTCAGTACTTC
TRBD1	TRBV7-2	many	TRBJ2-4	CASSLSSGQGKNIQYF	TGTGCCAGCAGCTTATCATCGGGACAGGGAAAAAACATTCAGTACTTC
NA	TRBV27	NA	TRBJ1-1	CASSPYPTNTEAFF	TGTGCCAGCAGTCCCTATCCTACGAACACTGAAGCTTTCTTT
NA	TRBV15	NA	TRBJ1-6	CATSSPDSSYNSPLHF	TGTGCCACCAGCAGTCCGGACAGCTCCTATAATTCACCCCTCCACTTT
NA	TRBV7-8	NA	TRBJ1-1	CASSLALSVNTEAFF	TGTGCCAGCAGCTTAGCGTTGAGCGTGAACACTGAAGCTTTCTTT
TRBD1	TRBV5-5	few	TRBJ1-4	CASSSGTGVEKLFF	TGTGCCAGCAGCTCCGGGACAGGGGTCGAAAAACTGTTTTTT
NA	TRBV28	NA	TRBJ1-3	CASSETGASGNTIYF	TGTGCCAGCAGCGAAACAGGCGCCTCTGGAAACACCATATATTTT
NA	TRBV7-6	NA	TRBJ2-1	CASSPTGNEQFF	TGTGCCAGCAGCCCGACGGGGAATGAGCAGTTCTTC
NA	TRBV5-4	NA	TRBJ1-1	CASSFRGRSTEAFF	TGTGCCAGCAGCTTCAGGGGAAGAAGCACTGAAGCTTTCTTT
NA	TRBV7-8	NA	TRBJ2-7	CASSSPSRVVVDREQYF	TGTGCCAGCAGCTCCCCCTCTCGGGTAGTGGTTGATCGGGAGCAGTACTTC
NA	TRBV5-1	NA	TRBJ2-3	CASSVSTEPGAAQYF	TGCGCCAGCAGCGTGTCCACGGAACCGGGCGCAGCGCAGTATTTT
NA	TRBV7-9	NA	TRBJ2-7	CASSLNSYEQYF	TGTGCCAGCAGCCTAAACAGCTACGAGCAGTACTTC